This TCR beta chain emerged from a study of blood T cell repertoires in COVID-19. V lost 6 bases and J lost 3, with 13 bases in between. Looked up from germline, CDR1 is SGHNT and CDR2 is YYREEE (reference sequence). This CDR3 is 14 amino acids long. Recovery among Cohort 3 donors was established by two negative PCRs, clearance, or symptom resolution. Data came from immunoSEQ multiplex PCR; TCRdb stores just in-frame clones and leaves some out. The sample contains 150,000 to 200,000 clones, over 75% of which appear only once. This clone was counted between two and nine times. The TCR sequence derives from a man aged 45-65 years who had recovered from COVID-19. The genes are TRBV5-4 and TRBJ2-1; TRBD1 might be the D (6 bases). The specimen was PBMCs or T cells enriched from blood (not recorded which). CDR3 nucleotides: TGTGCCAGCAACTCCGGGACAAACTACAATGAGCAGTTCTTC. It yields the protein CASNSGTNYNEQFF.